This passage covers 21 T cell receptor beta chains from one sample sequenced in a study of T cells after yellow fever vaccination. TCRdb called the 5' RACE reads again in MiXCR, with one record for every CDR3 protein. The sample lists some 340,000 distinct CDR3 sequences; around a tenth were seen once. The material sequenced was CD4+ T cells sorted from PBMCs, taken 45 days after the yellow fever booster vaccination. The receptors here all came from a man aged 18-30 years who received the YFV17D yellow fever vaccine.

This clonotype was seen repeatedly, ten times or more. This chain connects TRBV5-1 to TRBJ2-7; D not certain. CDR3 length: 14 residues. CDR1 and CDR2 from the germline V gene are SGHRS and YFSETQ. The V gene lost 6 bases and the J gene lost 0 bases, with 13 bases spanning the gap. The CDR3 bases are TGCGCCAGCAAACTCCAGACGAGCTCCTACGAGCAGTACTTC. Its translation: CASKLQTSSYEQYF.

In this sample, this clonotype turned up a few times. This chain joins TRBV28 and TRBJ2-4; 12 bases agree with TRBD2. The CDR3 runs 12 residues. CDR1 is MDHEN, CDR2 SYDVKM, per germline. V lost 8 bases to trimming and J lost 7 bases; unmatched junction nucleotides: 0. CDR3 protein: CASGLAGNIQYF. The CDR3 DNA sequence: TGTGCCAGCGGACTAGCGGGGAACATTCAGTACTTC.

This chain joins TRBV5-5 and TRBJ2-5; D not certain. Trimming pared 4 bases from V and 5 bases from J, leaving 15 bases between. CDR1 is SGHKS and CDR2 is YYEKEE in the germline V gene (reference sequence). The CDR3 consists of 14 residues. The CDR3 nucleotides read TGTGCCAGCAGCGACCACGTAAGATGGGAGACCCAGTACTTC. Translated, it gives CASSDHVRWETQYF.

The CDR3 sequence: CASNPRPNHANYGYTF. CDR3 DNA: TGTGCCAGCAACCCTAGGCCGAACCATGCTAACTATGGCTACACCTTC. The rearrangement links TRBV7-7 to TRBJ1-2; no definite D call. CDR1 is SSHAT and CDR2 is FNYEAQ in the germline V gene (reference sequence). V dropped 7 bases and J dropped 0 bases, with 18 bases sitting between them. The CDR3 sequence is 16 residues long. Looking up the rest from reference TRBV7-7 and TRBJ1-2 gives the full variable domain: GAGVSQSPRYKVTKRGQDVTLRCDPISSHATLYWYQQALGQGPEFLTYFNYEAQPDKSGLPSDRFSAERPEGSISTLTIQRTEQRDSAMYRCASNPRPNHANYGYTFGSGTRLTVV.

The chain couples TRBV7-2 to TRBJ2-5, with 10 positions matching TRBD1. Germline CDR1 and CDR2: SGHTA and FQGNSA. With 5 bases clipped from V and 2 bases from J, the junction kept 5 bases outside the gene matches. This CDR3 is built from 15 residues. CDR3 sequence: CASSPDRGSQETQYF. The CDR3 DNA reads TGTGCCAGCAGCCCGGACAGGGGGTCTCAAGAGACCCAGTACTTC.

The chain joins TRBV7-2 to TRBJ2-2; D might be TRBD1 (7 bases). V was pared by 4 bases and J by 7 bases, with 13 bases between. CDR3 length equals 14 residues. Germline CDR1 reads SGHTA; CDR2 reads FQGNSA. The CDR3 nucleotides are TGTGCCAGCAGCTCTTCAGGGGGGATCGGGGAGCTGTTTTTT. Its translation is CASSSSGGIGELFF. The whole variable domain, filled in from reference TRBV7-2 and TRBJ2-2, reads GAGVSQSPSNKVTEKGKDVELRCDPISGHTALYWYRQSLGQGLEFLIYFQGNSAPDKSGLPSDRFSAERTGGSVSTLTIQRTQQEDSAVYLCASSSSGGIGELFFGEGSRLTVL.

The table lists this clonotype with many counts. At one of its ends the junction is not consistent with the germline gene, which may arise from a read error. The V call is TRBV27, the J call TRBJ1-6; TRBD1 aligns across 7 bases. This CDR3 has 14 residues. Germline V gene data show CDR1 as MNHEY and CDR2 as SMNVEV (reference sequence). CDR3: CASSVSGGNSPLHF. The CDR3 region has the DNA TGTGCCAGCAGTGTATCAGGGGGTAATTCACCCCTCCACTTT.

The genes are TRBV6-2 or TRBV6-3 and TRBJ2-1, with 8 nucleotides matching TRBD2. The V gene's germline CDR1 is MNHEY and CDR2 SVGEGT. Germline trimming cut 0 bases from V and 10 bases from J; bases unmatched to any gene: 5. The CDR3 runs to 14 residues. The CDR3 coding sequence is TGTGCCAGCAGTTACTCGACTAGCGTCCCGGAGCAGTTCTTC. This encodes CASSYSTSVPEQFF.

This clonotype came up many times. V is TRBV15 and J is TRBJ1-1, with TRBD1 matching over 8 bases. Per the germline V gene, CDR1 is LNHNV and CDR2 is YYDKDF (reference sequence). V was clipped by 0 bases and J by 0 bases; unmatched bases: 9. This CDR3 has 18 residues. The chain's CDR3 is CATSRDYWTGRMNTEAFF. CDR3 sequence (DNA): TGTGCCACCAGCAGAGATTATTGGACAGGGCGCATGAACACTGAAGCTTTCTTT.

V and J are TRBV12-3 or TRBV12-4 and TRBJ2-1; TRBD1 might be the D (6 bases). V shed 11 bases and J shed 4 bases, with 15 bases lying between them. The CDR3 length is 13 residues. The CDR3 nucleotides read TGTGCCCGACCGGGACACGAGTACAATGAGCAGTTCTTC. Protein sequence: CARPGHEYNEQFF.

CDR3 sequence reads: CASNPPAAASTDTQYF. The CDR3 DNA sequence: TGTGCCAGCAACCCCCCCGCGGCGGCTAGCACAGATACGCAGTATTTT. The V gene is TRBV6-1, the J gene TRBJ2-3; D unresolved. The CDR3 contains 16 residues. Trimming took off 7 bases at V and 0 bases at J, with 17 bases between the two ends. Germline V gene data show CDR1 as MNHNS and CDR2 as SASEGT.

This clonotype was picked up a small number of times. The chain is built from TRBV20-1 and TRBJ2-1; D is unresolved. V was pared by 6 bases and J by 0 bases, with 15 bases between. CDR1 and CDR2 from the germline V gene are DFQATT and SNEGSKA (reference sequence). This CDR3 is built from 15 residues. The CDR3 DNA sequence: TGCAGTGCCACGGTGGGCGCAAGCTCCTACAATGAGCAGTTCTTC. Its translation: CSATVGASSYNEQFF.

V gene TRBV25-1 combines with J gene TRBJ1-2; the D is unclear. This CDR3 spans 13 amino acids. CDR1 is MGHDK, CDR2 SYGVNS, per germline. Trimming took 7 bases from V and 8 from J, leaving 17 bases between them. CDR3 sequence reads: CASTRPGLGGYTF. The CDR3 DNA reads as TGTGCCAGCACTAGACCGGGCCTTGGGGGCTACACCTTC.

This clonotype was counted between two and nine times. The rearrangement joins TRBV11-1 to TRBJ2-1, with D perhaps given as TRBD1 or TRBD2 (6 bases each). The V end lost 6 bases, the J end lost 3 bases, and 9 bases lay between the germline ends. In germline, CDR1 is SGHAT, CDR2 FQDESV (reference sequence). This CDR3 spans 13 amino acids. CDR3 region: CASSKGGYNEQFF. For the CDR3, the DNA is TGTGCCAGCAGTAAGGGGGGCTACAATGAGCAGTTCTTC.

The rearrangement links TRBV6-5 to TRBJ1-5; the D is unclear. Germline V gene data show CDR1 as MNHEY and CDR2 as SVGAGI. The CDR3 loop spans 17 amino acids. V was shortened by 4 bases and J by 0 bases, with 16 bases between the two germline ends. CDR3 DNA sequence: TGTGCCAGCAGTTCCGACGGGTCCCTATATAGCAATCAGCCCCAGCATTTT. The encoded protein is CASSSDGSLYSNQPQHF.

The V call is TRBV5-1, the J call TRBJ2-5, with unresolved D. Germline V gene sequence: CDR1 SGHRS, CDR2 YFSETQ. This CDR3 is built from 14 residues. V lost 0 bases and J lost 5, with 11 bases in between. CDR3 in amino acids: CASSLGLWMETQYF. The DNA for the CDR3 is TGCGCCAGCAGCTTGGGTTTATGGATGGAGACCCAGTACTTC.

In nucleotides, the CDR3 is TGTGCCAGCTCACCGGATAGACAGGGGATTGGCTACACCTTC. Amino acid sequence: CASSPDRQGIGYTF. V usage is TRBV18 and J usage is TRBJ1-2; 8 nucleotides match TRBD1. This CDR3 is 14 amino acids long. Germline CDR1 reads KGHSH; CDR2 reads LQKENI. Trimming at V came to 3 bases and at J to 7 bases, leaving 7 bases not matched to a gene.

This clonotype turned up a few times. The CDR3 region has the DNA TGTGCCAGCAGCTTAGTGGTCGAGCAGTTCTTC. This sequence encodes CASSLVVEQFF. V and J are TRBV7-2 and TRBJ2-1, with D uncertain. The CDR3 covers 11 residues. Germline CDR1 reads SGHTA; CDR2 reads FQGNSA. V lost 1 base, J lost 10 bases, and 5 bases lay in between.

The chain carries TRBV20-1 and TRBJ1-4; D is perhaps TRBD1 (5 bases). Germline V lookup: CDR1 DFQATT, CDR2 SNEGSKA (reference sequence). CDR3 size: 14 residues. Trimming removed 0 bases at V and 7 bases at J, with 12 bases between. The CDR3: CSARDPGRGEKLFF. The CDR3 DNA reads TGCAGTGCTAGAGATCCGGGGCGGGGTGAAAAACTGTTTTTT.

The V gene is TRBV5-1, the J gene TRBJ1-1, with D tentatively TRBD1 (5 bases). The CDR3 length is 15 residues. Germline CDR1 reads SGHRS; CDR2 reads YFSETQ. The ends were cut back, 4 bases at V and 3 bases at J, with 16 bases in the middle. The CDR3 loop reads CASSLAPGVDTEAFF. The CDR3 nucleotides are TGCGCCAGCAGCCTGGCCCCGGGGGTCGACACTGAAGCTTTCTTT. Full variable domain (rest looked up from reference TRBV5-1 and TRBJ1-1): KAGVTQTPRYLIKTRGQQVTLSCSPISGHRSVSWYQQTPGQGLQFLFEYFSETQRNKGNFPGRFSGRQFSNSRSEMNVSTLELGDSALYLCASSLAPGVDTEAFFGQGTRLTVV.

This clonotype was recorded a few times. The chain combines TRBV20-1 with TRBJ2-3; possibly TRBD2 for D (6 bases). CDR1 DFQATT and CDR2 SNEGSKA come from the germline V gene (reference sequence). Trimming removed 3 bases at V and 0 bases at J, with 13 bases between. The CDR3 totals 15 residues. For the CDR3, the DNA is TGCAGTGCTAGGGACTATGCTAAAAGCACAGATACGCAGTATTTT. It yields the protein CSARDYAKSTDTQYF.